This T cell receptor beta chain came from a study of shared clonotypes between healthy human individuals (dated by TCRdb to 2018 to 2020). In the study overall: Three men and a couple of women, aged 18 to 49 years, made up the cohort. For each donor, three plates each were used for CD4 naive and CD4 memory, two plates were used for CD8 naive, and one plate was used for CD8 memory. The study deeply sequenced blood TCR repertoires of five healthy adults to estimate repertoire size and the extent of clonotype sharing between individuals. To increase sequencing depth and limit assay-specific biases, TCR repertoire library preparation and sequencing were carried out by different laboratories using diverse techniques. Each donor's leukapheresis produced roughly between roughly 0.85 and 10 billion PBMCs. Paper-wide results and their limitations: Rarefaction of sorted-subset datasets indicated incomplete sequencing despite the large sequencing depth. Sampling was limited to blood, and TCR repertoires in tissue likely differ from TCR repertoires in blood. When a few donors were compared, the shared fraction of clonotypes was around 5% for naive CD4, 3% to 4% for naive CD8, roughly 2.3% for memory CD4, and roughly 0.43% for memory CD8. Compared with non-shared clonotypes, the clonotypes found in all four sorted-subset donors had higher generation probabilities. Because the study included only a small number of donors, the genetic and exposure-history diversity represented was limited. Estimated clonotype richness was generally larger for naive than for memory subsets. Based on pairwise subsampling, the degree of clonotype sharing among donors was expected to be affected by sequencing depth.

TCR CDR3 regions were amplified from genomic DNA by multiplex PCR using the deep immunoSEQ assay. Extracted genomic DNA from each cell subset was distributed evenly across all wells of several immunoSEQ 96-well plates, and each plate was treated as a replicate. Each replicate PCR for sorted subsets received approximately 200 ng genomic DNA, equal to roughly 33,000 T cell genomes. Purified libraries were measured with a Qubit 3.0 fluorometer, size-checked on a Bioanalyzer 2100, and measured again with the KAPA Library Quantification kit. A separate single-read 150-cycle Illumina NextSeq 550 flow cell was used to sequence each immunoSEQ 96-well plate. Processing in the source paper ran as follows. Because only junctional sequences without quality scores were contained in the immunoSEQ output, filtering matching that applied to full-length reads could not be performed. To assign V/J genes and CDR3, sequences were annotated against IMGT germline references using PyIR, a Python wrapper for IgBLAST v1.9. Reads were filtered out if the reads had weak V/J assignments (E-value above 1e-6), no CDR3, stop codons, out-of-frame junctions, or ambiguous translated residues. V3J clonotypes were defined by identical inferred V gene, J gene, and CDR3 amino acid sequence. Percentage overlap between repertoires was computed as shared unique clonotypes divided by the size of the smaller repertoire. Richness of each repertoire was evaluated using RTK rarefaction, the Chao1 estimator, and Recon v2.1 estimates of unobserved clonotypes. Generation probabilities were computed with OLGA for all TCRbeta clonotypes obtained by the gDNA method from several donors. TCRdb provides this immuneACCESS table in a form limited to in-frame rearrangements. Some clones are lacking; in checked studies, under half of them reflect an unresolved V gene, and why the rest are absent is not known. V, J and clone size derive from that table, while D and trimming were established from the DNA sequence. The sample table records over 2,000,000 clones; about 93% of these occur just once. In total, the top ten clones hold under 2% of the sample.

Notes on this clone: The antigen it binds to is not known. Per-base qualities were not stored, and no clone one base away is much larger.

For the CD8 naive samples, CD45RO-negative cells were positively selected for CCR7, yielding a CD45RA+CCR7+ population from which TemRA cells were excluded. The donors were healthy, HIV-negative adults with no recently reported acute infections or vaccinations. Every donor was a Caucasian adult living in Nashville, Tennessee, USA. After blood collection by leukapheresis, PBMCs were isolated using Ficoll-Histopaque density gradient centrifugation and then cryopreserved in the vapor phase of liquid nitrogen. Purity and quantity of every magnetically sorted T cell population were checked by analytical flow cytometry. Genomic DNA was isolated from every sorted fraction and measured by UV absorbance on a Nanodrop 2000c. Material for sequencing was naive CD8+ T cells from PBMCs. The sample's cell subset or site label, decoded: CD45RA+CCR7+. The TCR comes from a man aged 18 to 29 in good health. Some clones in this sample may be carry-over from other donors' samples.

The nucleotide sequence reads TGTGCCAGCAGTTACTCGATGTGGGATGGCTACACCTTC. Its translation is CASSYSMWDGYTF. The V and J segments used are TRBV6-6 and TRBJ1-2; the D gene assignment is ambiguous. The germline V gene (reference sequence) gives CDR1 as MNHNY and CDR2 as SVGAGI. V gives up 0 bases and J gives up 6 bases, and the segment between their germline ends measures 8 bases. The CDR3 goes from the cysteine to the phenylalanine over 13 residues. Just CDR3 DNA is preserved here, 39 bases in frame from base 1.